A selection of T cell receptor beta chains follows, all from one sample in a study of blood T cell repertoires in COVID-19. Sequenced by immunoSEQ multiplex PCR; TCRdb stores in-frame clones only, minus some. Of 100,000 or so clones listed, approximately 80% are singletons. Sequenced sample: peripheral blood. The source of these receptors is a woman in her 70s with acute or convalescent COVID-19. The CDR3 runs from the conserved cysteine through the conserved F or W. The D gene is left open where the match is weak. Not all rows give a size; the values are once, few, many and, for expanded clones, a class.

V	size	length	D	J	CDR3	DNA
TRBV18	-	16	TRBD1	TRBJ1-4	CASSLEGTVQNEKLFF	TGTGCCAGCTCACTAGAAGGGACAGTACAGAATGAAAAACTGTTTTTT
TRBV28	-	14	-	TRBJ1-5	CASARAYSNQPQHF	TGTGCCAGCGCCAGGGCTTATAGCAATCAGCCCCAGCATTTT
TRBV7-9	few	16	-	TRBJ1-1	CASSFFLPQQNTEAFF	TGTGCCAGCAGCTTTTTCTTACCGCAACAGAACACTGAAGCTTTCTTT
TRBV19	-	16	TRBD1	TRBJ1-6	CASRTGTGDGNSPLHF	TGTGCCAGTAGAACCGGGACAGGGGACGGTAATTCACCCCTCCACTTT
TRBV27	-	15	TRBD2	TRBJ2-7	CASSPGLAGAGEQYF	TGTGCCAGCAGTCCCGGACTAGCGGGAGCTGGAGAGCAGTACTTC
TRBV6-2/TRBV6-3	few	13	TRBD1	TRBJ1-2	CASSYSTGDGYTF	TGTGCCAGCAGTTACTCGACAGGGGATGGCTACACCTTC
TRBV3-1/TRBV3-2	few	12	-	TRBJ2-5	CASSLRQETQYF	TGTGCCAGCAGCCTGAGACAAGAGACCCAGTACTTC
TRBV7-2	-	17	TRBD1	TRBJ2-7	CASSPELTGGASYEQYF	TGTGCCAGCAGCCCTGAACTTACAGGGGGCGCATCCTACGAGCAGTACTTC
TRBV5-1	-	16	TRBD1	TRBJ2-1	CASSLGQGSSYNEQFF	TGCGCCAGCAGCCTCGGACAGGGAAGCTCCTACAATGAGCAGTTCTTC
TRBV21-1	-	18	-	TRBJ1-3	CASSTPTGGPSSGNTIYF	TGTGCCAGCAGCACGCCTACAGGGGGCCCTTCCTCTGGAAACACCATATATTTT
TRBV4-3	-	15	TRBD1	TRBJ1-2	CASSQDYGTEFGYTF	TGCGCCAGCAGCCAAGATTATGGGACAGAATTTGGCTACACCTTC
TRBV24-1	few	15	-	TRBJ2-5	CATSGNREGDETQYF	TGTGCCACCAGTGGTAACAGGGAAGGAGATGAGACCCAGTACTTC
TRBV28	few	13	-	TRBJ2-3	CASSRGSTDTQYF	TGTGCCAGCAGTAGGGGGAGCACAGATACGCAGTATTTT
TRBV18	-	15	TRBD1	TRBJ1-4	CASSTGGSTNEKLFF	TGTGCCAGCTCTACAGGGGGATCAACTAATGAAAAACTGTTTTTT
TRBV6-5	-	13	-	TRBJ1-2	CASSLDRLYGYTF	TGTGCCAGCAGTCTAGACAGGCTCTATGGCTACACCTTC
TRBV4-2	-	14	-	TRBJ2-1	CASSQDGGYNEQFF	TGTGCCAGCAGCCAAGATGGCGGCTACAATGAGCAGTTCTTC
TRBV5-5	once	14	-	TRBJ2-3	CASSLNQGQDTQYF	TGTGCCAGCAGCTTGAATCAGGGGCAAGATACGCAGTATTTT
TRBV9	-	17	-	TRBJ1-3	CASSVGAEAPVGNTIYF	TGTGCCAGCAGCGTAGGAGCCGAGGCTCCCGTTGGAAACACCATATATTTT
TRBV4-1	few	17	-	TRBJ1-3	CASALSRGGSRGNTIYF	TGCGCCAGCGCCTTAAGTAGGGGGGGGTCTCGTGGAAACACCATATATTTT
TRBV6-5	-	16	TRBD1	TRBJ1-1	CASSYSRGRVNTEAFF	TGTGCCAGCAGTTACTCCAGGGGGCGAGTGAACACTGAAGCTTTCTTT
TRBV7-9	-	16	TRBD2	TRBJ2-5	CASSLESGEYQETQYF	TGTGCCAGCAGCTTAGAGAGCGGGGAGTACCAAGAGACCCAGTACTTC
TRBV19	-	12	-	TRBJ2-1	CASRSFYNEQFF	TGTGCCAGTAGGAGCTTCTACAATGAGCAGTTCTTC
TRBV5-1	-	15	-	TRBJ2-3	CASSLGGPEADTQYF	TGCGCCAGCAGCTTGGGTGGCCCGGAGGCAGATACGCAGTATTTT
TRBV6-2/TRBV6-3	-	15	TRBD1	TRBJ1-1	CASSYRGQGNTEAFF	TGTGCCAGCAGTTACCGAGGACAGGGTAACACTGAAGCTTTCTTT
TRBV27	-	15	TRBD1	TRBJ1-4	CASGHRGRTNEKLFF	TGTGCCAGCGGTCACAGGGGGCGGACTAATGAAAAACTGTTTTTT
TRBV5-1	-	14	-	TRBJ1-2	CASSLDGGNYGYTF	TGCGCCAGCAGCTTAGACGGCGGTAACTATGGCTACACCTTC
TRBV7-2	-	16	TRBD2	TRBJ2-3	CASSLGLAGSTDTQYF	TGTGCCAGCAGCCTCGGACTAGCGGGCAGCACAGATACGCAGTATTTT
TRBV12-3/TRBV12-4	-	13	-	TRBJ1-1	CASSSTGNTEAFF	TGTGCCAGCAGTTCCACAGGGAACACTGAAGCTTTCTTT
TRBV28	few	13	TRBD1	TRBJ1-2	CATWDRPNYGYTF	TGTGCCACCTGGGACAGACCTAACTATGGCTACACCTTC
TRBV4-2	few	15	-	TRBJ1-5	CASSQEGGSNQPQHF	TGTGCCAGCAGCCAGGAGGGGGGGAGCAATCAGCCCCAGCATTTT
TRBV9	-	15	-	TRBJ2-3	CASSVALGAGPTQYF	TGTGCCAGCAGCGTAGCCCTGGGGGCCGGTCCTACGCAGTATTTT
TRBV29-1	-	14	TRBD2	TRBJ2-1	CSAPLAGGVHEQFF	TGCAGCGCCCCTTTAGCGGGAGGGGTCCATGAGCAGTTCTTC
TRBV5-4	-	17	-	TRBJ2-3	CASSLVGRTLGPDTQYF	TGTGCCAGCAGCTTGGTAGGCAGAACCTTGGGCCCAGATACGCAGTATTTT
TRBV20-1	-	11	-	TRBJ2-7	CSAKEVGEQYF	TGCAGTGCTAAGGAGGTGGGGGAGCAGTACTTC
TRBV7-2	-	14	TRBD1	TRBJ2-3	CASSLVGNRGKSDF	TGTGCCAGCAGCTTAGTTGGGAACAGGGGCAAATCAGATTTT
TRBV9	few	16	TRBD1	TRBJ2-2	CASSPRTGVDTGELFF	TGTGCCAGCAGCCCTCGGACAGGGGTAGACACCGGGGAGCTGTTTTTT
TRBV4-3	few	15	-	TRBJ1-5	CASSQVLWGAQPQHF	TGCGCCAGCAGCCAAGTGTTATGGGGAGCTCAGCCCCAGCATTTT
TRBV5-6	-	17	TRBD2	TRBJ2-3	CASSLEISGGYTDTQYF	TGTGCCAGCAGCTTGGAAATTAGCGGGGGGTACACAGATACGCAGTATTTT
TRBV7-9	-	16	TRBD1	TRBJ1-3	CASSSPTGSSGNTIYF	TGTGCCAGCAGCTCCCCGACAGGGAGCTCTGGAAACACCATATATTTT
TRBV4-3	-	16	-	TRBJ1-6	CASSQIATANNSPLHF	TGCGCCAGCAGCCAAATTGCGACAGCGAATAATTCACCCCTCCACTTT
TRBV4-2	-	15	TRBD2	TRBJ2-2	CASSQATSGSGELFF	TGTGCCAGCAGCCAAGCCACTAGCGGGAGCGGGGAGCTGTTTTTT
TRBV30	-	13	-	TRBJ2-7	CAWSVKGLDEQYF	TGTGCCTGGAGTGTCAAGGGGCTTGACGAGCAGTACTTC
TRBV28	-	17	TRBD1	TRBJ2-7	CASSLAGTGTPSYEQYF	TGTGCCAGCAGTTTGGCCGGGACAGGGACCCCCTCCTACGAGCAGTACTTC
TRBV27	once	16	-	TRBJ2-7	CASSFFSSGFPFEQYF	TGTGCCAGCAGTTTTTTCTCCTCGGGGTTCCCCTTCGAGCAGTACTTC
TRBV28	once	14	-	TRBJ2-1	CASSFRSSYNEQFF	TGTGCCAGCAGTTTTAGGAGCTCCTACAATGAGCAGTTCTTC
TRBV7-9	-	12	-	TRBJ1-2	CASSPGGGGYTF	TGTGCCAGCAGCCCGGGGGGCGGTGGCTACACCTTC
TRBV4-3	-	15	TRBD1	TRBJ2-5	CASSQGTGGRETQYF	TGCGCCAGCAGCCAAGGCACAGGGGGCCGGGAGACCCAGTACTTC
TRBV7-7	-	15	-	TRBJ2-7	CASSLGRQNSYEQYF	TGTGCTAGCAGCCTCGGGAGACAGAACTCCTACGAGCAGTACTTC
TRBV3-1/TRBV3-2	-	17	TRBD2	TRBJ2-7	CASSQDRVCGSPYEQYF	TGTGCCAGCAGCCAAGATCGAGTTTGCGGGAGTCCCTACGAGCAGTACTTC
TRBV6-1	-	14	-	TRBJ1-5	CASSEDGTLGPQHF	TGTGCCAGCAGTGAAGATGGGACATTAGGGCCCCAGCATTTT
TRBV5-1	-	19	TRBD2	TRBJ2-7	CASSLATYSGRGLTYEQYF	TGCGCCAGCAGCTTGGCAACGTATAGCGGGCGGGGTCTGACCTACGAGCAGTACTTC
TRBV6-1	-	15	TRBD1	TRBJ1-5	CASSEGTGVGQPQHF	TGTGCCAGCAGTGAAGGCACAGGGGTAGGTCAGCCCCAGCATTTT
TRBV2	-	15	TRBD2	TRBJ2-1	CASSEGTSGYNEQFF	TGTGCCAGCAGTGAAGGGACTAGCGGCTACAATGAGCAGTTCTTC
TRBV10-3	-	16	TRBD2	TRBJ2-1	CAISGSILAGGQEQFF	TGTGCCATCAGCGGGTCTATTCTAGCGGGGGGGCAGGAGCAGTTCTTC
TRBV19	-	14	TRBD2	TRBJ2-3	CASSTTGGGDTQYF	TGTGCCAGTAGTACGACGGGAGGGGGTGATACGCAGTATTTT
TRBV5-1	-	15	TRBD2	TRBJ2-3	CASSPTSGGTDTQYF	TGCGCCAGCAGCCCCACTAGCGGGGGCACAGATACGCAGTATTTT